This TCR beta chain derives from a study of blood T cells in healthy people across ages. Notes on the study in general: PBMCs that were unsorted prevented a conclusive naive versus antigen-experienced comparison.

In regard to this clonotype: What it binds is unknown.

Together with a sample-barcoded 5' primer, a J-beta primer mix was included in a second PCR lasting about 7 to 11 cycles. TCRdb analysed the 5' RACE reads with MiXCR anew, one entry per CDR3 protein. The table shows roughly 1,500,000 distinct CDR3 sequences, with about 40% occurring only once. Germline-derived CDR1 and CDR2 are SGHRS and YFSETQ. The CDR3 is 19 amino acids. The junction had 14 bases not matched to a gene; V was cut back by 4 bases and J by 6 bases. Sequencing was carried out using blood. The clonotype comes from a woman aged 18-29 years in good health. This sequence joins TRBV5-1 and TRBJ2-3; TRBD2 matches at 16 bases. CDR3 bases: TGCGCCAGCAGCAAGGGACTAGCGGGAGGGCCAGTTGTTACGGATACGCAGTATTTT. Encoded protein: CASSKGLAGGPVVTDTQYF.